This TCR beta chain was captured in a study of control samples from healthy donors and cancer patients. This clone has just one count. Deletions cut 7 bases from V and 1 base from J, with 10 bases between. The V gene's germline CDR1 is SGHDN and CDR2 FVKESK. This CDR3 is built from 13 residues. Sequencing was performed with immunoSEQ multiplex PCR; in TCRdb, only in-frame clones are kept and a portion is missing. This table has around 84,000 clones, roughly nine tenths appearing once. This TCR derives from a man younger than 40 in good health. This chain links TRBV14 with TRBJ2-5; no clear D. What was sequenced was blood. For the CDR3, the DNA is TGTGCCAGCACCGTGCCCGGCCAAGAGACCCAGTACTTC. This gives the protein CASTVPGQETQYF.